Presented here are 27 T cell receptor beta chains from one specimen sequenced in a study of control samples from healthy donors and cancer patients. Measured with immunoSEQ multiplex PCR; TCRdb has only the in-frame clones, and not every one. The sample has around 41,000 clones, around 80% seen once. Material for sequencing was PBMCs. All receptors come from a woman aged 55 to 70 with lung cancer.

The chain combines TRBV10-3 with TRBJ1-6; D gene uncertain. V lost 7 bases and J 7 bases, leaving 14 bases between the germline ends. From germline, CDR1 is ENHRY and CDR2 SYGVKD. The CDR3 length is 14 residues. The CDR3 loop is CAIKGSGENSPLHF. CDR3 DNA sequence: TGTGCCATCAAAGGTTCAGGAGAGAATTCACCCCTCCACTTT.

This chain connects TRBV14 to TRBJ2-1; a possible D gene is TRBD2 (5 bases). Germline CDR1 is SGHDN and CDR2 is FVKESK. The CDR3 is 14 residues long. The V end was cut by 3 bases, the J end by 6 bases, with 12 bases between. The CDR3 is CASSQASGFNEQFF. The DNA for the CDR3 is TGTGCCAGCAGCCAGGCCTCGGGATTCAATGAGCAGTTCTTC.

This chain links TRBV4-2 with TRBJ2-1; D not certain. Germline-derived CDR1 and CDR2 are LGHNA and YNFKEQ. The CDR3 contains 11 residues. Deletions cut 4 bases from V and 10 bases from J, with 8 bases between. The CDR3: CASSLRTEQFF. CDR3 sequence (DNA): TGTGCCAGCAGCCTACGGACGGAGCAGTTCTTC.

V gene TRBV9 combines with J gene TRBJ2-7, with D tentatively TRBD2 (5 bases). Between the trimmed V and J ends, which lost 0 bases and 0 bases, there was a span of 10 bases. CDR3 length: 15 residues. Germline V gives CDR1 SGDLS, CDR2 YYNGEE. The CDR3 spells CASSVDTGSSYEQYF. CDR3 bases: TGTGCCAGCAGCGTAGATACGGGATCCTCCTACGAGCAGTACTTC.

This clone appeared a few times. CDR3 coding DNA: TGTGCCACCAGCCCATCAGGGGGGGATAGCATCGGGGAGCTGTTTTTT. It translates to CATSPSGGDSIGELFF. The chain is built from TRBV24-1 and TRBJ2-2, with D possibly being TRBD1 or TRBD2 (7 bases each). Germline CDR1 KGHDR, CDR2 SFDVKD. Trimming stripped 7 bases from V and 7 bases from J, with 21 bases between. This CDR3 comprises 16 residues.

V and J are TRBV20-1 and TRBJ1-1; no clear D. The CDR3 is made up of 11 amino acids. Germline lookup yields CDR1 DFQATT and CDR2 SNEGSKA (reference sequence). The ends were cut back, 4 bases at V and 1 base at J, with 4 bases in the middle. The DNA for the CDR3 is TGCAGTGCTAACGAGAACACTGAAGCTTTCTTT. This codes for CSANENTEAFF.

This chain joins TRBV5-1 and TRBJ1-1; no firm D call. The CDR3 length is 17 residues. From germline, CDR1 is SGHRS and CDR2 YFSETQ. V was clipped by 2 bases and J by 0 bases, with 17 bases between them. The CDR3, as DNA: TGCGCCAGCAGCTTCGGTCTTTTCGAAATTATGAACACTGAAGCTTTCTTT. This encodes CASSFGLFEIMNTEAFF. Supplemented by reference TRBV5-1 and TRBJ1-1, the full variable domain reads KAGVTQTPRYLIKTRGQQVTLSCSPISGHRSVSWYQQTPGQGLQFLFEYFSETQRNKGNFPGRFSGRQFSNSRSEMNVSTLELGDSALYLCASSFGLFEIMNTEAFFGQGTRLTVV.

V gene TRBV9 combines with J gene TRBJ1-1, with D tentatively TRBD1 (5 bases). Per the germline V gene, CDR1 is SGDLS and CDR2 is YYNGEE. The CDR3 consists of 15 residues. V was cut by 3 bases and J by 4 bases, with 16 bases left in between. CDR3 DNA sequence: TGTGCCAGCAGCGCCAACGATCCGCAGGGCACTGAAGCTTTCTTT. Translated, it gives CASSANDPQGTEAFF.

The CDR3 loop is CASSSSGGEQYEQYF. The CDR3 DNA sequence: TGTGCCAGCAGCTCAAGCGGGGGAGAGCAATACGAGCAGTACTTC. This rearrangement joins TRBV7-2 to TRBJ2-7; 8 bases are a match to TRBD2. V lost 4 bases, J lost 4 bases, and 9 bases stayed unmatched. Germline V gene sequence: CDR1 SGHTA, CDR2 FQGNSA. CDR3 length equals 15 residues.

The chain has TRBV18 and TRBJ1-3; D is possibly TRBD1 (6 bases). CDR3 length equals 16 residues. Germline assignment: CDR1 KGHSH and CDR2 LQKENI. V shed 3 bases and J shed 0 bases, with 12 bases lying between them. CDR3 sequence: CASSPPVGASGNTIYF. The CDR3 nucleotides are TGTGCCAGCTCACCGCCGGTGGGGGCCTCTGGAAACACCATATATTTT. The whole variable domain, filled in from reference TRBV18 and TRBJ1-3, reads NAGVMQNPRHLVRRRGQEARLRCSPMKGHSHVYWYRQLPEEGLKFMVYLQKENIIDESGMPKERFSAEFPKEGPSILRIQQVVRGDSAAYFCASSPPVGASGNTIYFGEGSWLTVV.

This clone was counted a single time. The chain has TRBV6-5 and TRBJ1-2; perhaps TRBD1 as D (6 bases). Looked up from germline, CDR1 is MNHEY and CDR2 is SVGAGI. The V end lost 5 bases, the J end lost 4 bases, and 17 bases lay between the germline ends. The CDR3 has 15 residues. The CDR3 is CASSIGGLPLYGYTF. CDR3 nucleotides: TGTGCCAGCAGTATAGGGGGGCTCCCCCTCTATGGCTACACCTTC.

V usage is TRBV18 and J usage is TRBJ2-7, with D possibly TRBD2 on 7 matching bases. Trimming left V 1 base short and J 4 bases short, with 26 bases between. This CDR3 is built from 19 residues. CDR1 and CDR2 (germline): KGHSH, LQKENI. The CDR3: CASSPQGDYLNYLRYEQYF. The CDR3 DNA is TGTGCCAGCTCACCACAGGGGGACTACCTGAACTATCTCCGGTACGAGCAGTACTTC.

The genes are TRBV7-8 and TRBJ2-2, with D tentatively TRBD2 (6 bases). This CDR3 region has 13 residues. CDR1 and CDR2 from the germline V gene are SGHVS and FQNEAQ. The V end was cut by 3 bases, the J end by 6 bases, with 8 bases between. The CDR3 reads CASSFSGAGELFF. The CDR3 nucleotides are TGTGCCAGCAGCTTTAGCGGAGCCGGGGAGCTGTTTTTT.

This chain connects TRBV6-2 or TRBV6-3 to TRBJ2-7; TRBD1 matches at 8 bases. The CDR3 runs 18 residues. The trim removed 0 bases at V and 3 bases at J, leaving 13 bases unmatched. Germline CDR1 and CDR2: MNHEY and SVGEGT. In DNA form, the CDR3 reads TGTGCCAGCAGTTACTCGACCTGGGACAGGCGAAAATACTACGAGCAGTACTTC. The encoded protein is CASSYSTWDRRKYYEQYF.

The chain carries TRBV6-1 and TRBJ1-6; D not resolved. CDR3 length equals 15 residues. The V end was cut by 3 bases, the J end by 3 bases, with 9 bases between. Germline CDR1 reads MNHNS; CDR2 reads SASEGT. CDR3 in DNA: TGTGCCAGCAGTGAGCGGCAAGGCTATAATTCACCCCTCCACTTT. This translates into CASSERQGYNSPLHF.

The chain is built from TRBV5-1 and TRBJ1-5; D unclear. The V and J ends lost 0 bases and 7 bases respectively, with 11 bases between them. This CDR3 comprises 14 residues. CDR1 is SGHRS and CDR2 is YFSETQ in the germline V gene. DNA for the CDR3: TGCGCCAGCAGCTTGGCCTCGCTGGACCAGCCCCAGCATTTT. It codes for CASSLASLDQPQHF.

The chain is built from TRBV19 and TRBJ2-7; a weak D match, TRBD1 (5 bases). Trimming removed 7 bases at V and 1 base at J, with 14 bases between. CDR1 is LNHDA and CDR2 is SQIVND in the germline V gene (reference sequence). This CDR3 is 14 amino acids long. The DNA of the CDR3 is TGTGCCAGTACTCGGGCAGGGTCGTCCTACGAGCAGTACTTC. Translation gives CASTRAGSSYEQYF. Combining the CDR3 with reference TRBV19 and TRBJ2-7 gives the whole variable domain DGGITQSPKYLFRKEGQNVTLSCEQNLNHDAMYWYRQDPGQGLRLIYYSQIVNDFQKGDIAEGYSVSREKKESFPLTVTSAQKNPTAFYLCASTRAGSSYEQYFGPGTRLTVT.

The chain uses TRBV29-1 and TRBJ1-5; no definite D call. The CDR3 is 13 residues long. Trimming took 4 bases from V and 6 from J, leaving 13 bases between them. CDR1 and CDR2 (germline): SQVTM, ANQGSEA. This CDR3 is CSVGFAGGQPQHF. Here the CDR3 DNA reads TGCAGCGTTGGGTTTGCGGGAGGTCAGCCCCAGCATTTT.

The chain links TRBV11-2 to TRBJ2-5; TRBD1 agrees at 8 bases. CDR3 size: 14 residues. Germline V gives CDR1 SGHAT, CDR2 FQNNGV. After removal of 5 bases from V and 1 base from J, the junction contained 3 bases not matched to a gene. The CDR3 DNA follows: TGTGCCAGCAGCCCACAGGGGGGCCAAGAGACCCAGTACTTC. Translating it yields CASSPQGGQETQYF.

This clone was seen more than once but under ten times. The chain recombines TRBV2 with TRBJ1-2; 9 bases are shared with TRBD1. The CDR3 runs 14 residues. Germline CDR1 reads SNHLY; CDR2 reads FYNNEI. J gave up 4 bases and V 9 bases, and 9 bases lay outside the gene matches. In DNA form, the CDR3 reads TGTGCCAGGGACCTCCGGGACAGGGTCTATGGCTACACCTTC. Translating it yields CARDLRDRVYGYTF.

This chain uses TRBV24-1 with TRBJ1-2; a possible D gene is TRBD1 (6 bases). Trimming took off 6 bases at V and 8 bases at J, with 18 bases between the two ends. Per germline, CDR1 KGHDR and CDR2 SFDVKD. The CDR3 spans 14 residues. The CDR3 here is CATSPNTGFGGYTF. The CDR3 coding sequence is TGTGCCACCAGTCCAAACACAGGGTTTGGAGGCTACACCTTC.

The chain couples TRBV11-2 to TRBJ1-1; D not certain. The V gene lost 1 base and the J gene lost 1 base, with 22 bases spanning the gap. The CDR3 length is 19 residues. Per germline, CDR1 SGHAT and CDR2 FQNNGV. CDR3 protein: CASSLGRFVGSRKNTEAFF. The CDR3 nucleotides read TGTGCCAGCAGCTTAGGTAGGTTTGTAGGGAGTAGAAAGAACACTGAAGCTTTCTTT. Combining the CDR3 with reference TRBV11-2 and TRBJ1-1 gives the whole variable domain EAGVAQSPRYKIIEKRQSVAFWCNPISGHATLYWYQQILGQGPKLLIQFQNNGVVDDSQLPKDRFSAERLKGVDSTLKIQPAKLEDSAVYLCASSLGRFVGSRKNTEAFFGQGTRLTVV.

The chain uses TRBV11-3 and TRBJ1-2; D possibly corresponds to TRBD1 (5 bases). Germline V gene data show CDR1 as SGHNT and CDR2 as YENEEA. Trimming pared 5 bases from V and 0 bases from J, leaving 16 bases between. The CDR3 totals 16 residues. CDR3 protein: CASSEGGTEANYGYTF. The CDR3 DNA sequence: TGTGCCAGCAGCGAGGGCGGGACGGAAGCTAACTATGGCTACACCTTC.

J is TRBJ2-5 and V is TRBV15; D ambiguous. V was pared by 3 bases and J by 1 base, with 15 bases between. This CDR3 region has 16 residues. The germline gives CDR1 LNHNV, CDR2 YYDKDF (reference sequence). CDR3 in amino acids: CATSREIGGGQETQYF. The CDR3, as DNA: TGTGCCACCAGCAGGGAGATAGGTGGCGGCCAAGAGACCCAGTACTTC.

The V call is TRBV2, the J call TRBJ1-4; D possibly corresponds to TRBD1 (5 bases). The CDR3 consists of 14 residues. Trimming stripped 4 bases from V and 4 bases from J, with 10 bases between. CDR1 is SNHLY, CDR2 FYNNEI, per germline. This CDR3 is CASSVDRFNEKLFF. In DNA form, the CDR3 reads TGTGCCAGCAGTGTAGACAGATTTAATGAAAAACTGTTTTTT.

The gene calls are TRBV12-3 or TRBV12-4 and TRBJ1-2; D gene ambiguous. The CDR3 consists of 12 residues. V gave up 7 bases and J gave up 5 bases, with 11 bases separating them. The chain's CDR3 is CASTEAAYGYTF. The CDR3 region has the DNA TGTGCCAGCACCGAGGCGGCTTATGGCTACACCTTC.

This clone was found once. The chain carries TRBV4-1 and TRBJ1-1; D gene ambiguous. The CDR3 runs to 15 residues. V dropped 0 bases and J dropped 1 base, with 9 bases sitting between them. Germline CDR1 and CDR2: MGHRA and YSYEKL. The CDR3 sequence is CASSQDRWGNTEAFF. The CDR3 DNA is TGCGCCAGCAGCCAAGATCGGTGGGGGAACACTGAAGCTTTCTTT.